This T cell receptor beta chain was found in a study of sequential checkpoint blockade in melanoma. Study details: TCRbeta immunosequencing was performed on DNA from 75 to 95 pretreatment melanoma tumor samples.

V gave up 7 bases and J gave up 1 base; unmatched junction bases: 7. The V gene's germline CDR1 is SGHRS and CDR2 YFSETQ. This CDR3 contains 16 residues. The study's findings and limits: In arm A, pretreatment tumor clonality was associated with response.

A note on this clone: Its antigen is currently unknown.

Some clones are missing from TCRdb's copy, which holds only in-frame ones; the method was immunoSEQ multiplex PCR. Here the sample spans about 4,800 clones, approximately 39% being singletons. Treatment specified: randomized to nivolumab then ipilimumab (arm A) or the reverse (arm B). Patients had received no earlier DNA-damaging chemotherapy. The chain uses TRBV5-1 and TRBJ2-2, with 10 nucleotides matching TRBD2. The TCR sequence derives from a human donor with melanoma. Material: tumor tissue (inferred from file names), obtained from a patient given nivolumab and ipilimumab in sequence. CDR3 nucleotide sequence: TGCGCCAGCGGGGGTCGGACTAGCGGGAACACCGGGGAGCTGTTTTTT. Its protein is CASGGRTSGNTGELFF.